These T cell receptor beta chains were read from a single sample in a study of T cells expressing NK-cell markers. From its re-call of the 5' RACE reads, TCRdb lists each CDR3 protein once, without DNA. Listed are under 200,000 distinct CDR3 sequences; 18% falls within the top ten. Sequencing was performed on blood T cells: a sorted CD56 or NKG2C T cell subset, CD4+ or CD8+ T cells, or bulk PBMC T cells (not recorded which). Source of these receptors: a woman between 18 and 70 years old in good health. The CDR3 runs from the conserved cysteine through the conserved F or W.

j_call: TRBJ1-1; v_call: TRBV2; cdr3_aa: CATTPDRAVGYTEAFF
j_call: TRBJ1-1; v_call: TRBV6-1; cdr3_aa: CASRWDRGTEAFF
j_call: TRBJ2-7; v_call: TRBV5-6; cdr3_aa: CASSLRLYEQYF
j_call: TRBJ2-7; v_call: TRBV5-1; cdr3_aa: CASSSRGGLTNSEQYF
j_call: TRBJ2-5; v_call: TRBV24-1; cdr3_aa: CATSDSAAQETQYF
j_call: TRBJ1-2; v_call: TRBV7-9; cdr3_aa: CASSLAGGFGNTF
j_call: TRBJ2-1; v_call: TRBV6-1; cdr3_aa: CASSEAAGPPYNEQFF
j_call: TRBJ2-2; v_call: TRBV5-1; cdr3_aa: CASSLQGLAETGELFF
j_call: TRBJ1-4; v_call: TRBV12-3/TRBV12-4; cdr3_aa: CASRSQEANEKLFF
j_call: TRBJ1-2; v_call: TRBV27; cdr3_aa: CASSTRSLGGYTF
j_call: TRBJ2-7; v_call: TRBV5-1; cdr3_aa: CASSWASGQIYEQYF